Presented here are 29 T cell receptor beta chains from one specimen sequenced in a study of cytomegalovirus exposure and HLA in healthy donors. Primers included in the PCR were 60 Vbeta and 13 Jbeta primers. The method was immunoSEQ multiplex PCR; TCRdb's version includes in-frame clones alone and lacks a portion of them. The sample holds over 110,000 clones, 70% to 80% seen once. The specimen sequenced was PBMCs. Receptors originate from a female donor in good health and CMV-seronegative.

The V and J genes are TRBV4-3 and TRBJ1-4; D may be TRBD1 (5 bases). Per germline, CDR1 LGHNA and CDR2 YSLEER. Trimming removed 1 base from V and 5 bases from J, with 11 bases in between. This CDR3 region has 15 residues. CDR3 DNA sequence: TGCGCCAGCAGCCAAGTGGGAAGGGGAAATGAAAAACTGTTTTTT. Residues: CASSQVGRGNEKLFF.

This chain links TRBV5-1 with TRBJ2-7; 9 bases line up with TRBD1. CDR3 length equals 14 residues. Trimming at V came to 3 bases and at J to 2 bases, leaving 3 bases not matched to a gene. In germline, CDR1 is SGHRS, CDR2 YFSETQ. The CDR3 coding sequence is TGCGCCAGCAGCTCCGGGACAGGGCCCTACGAGCAGTACTTC. Encoded protein: CASSSGTGPYEQYF.

The chain combines TRBV7-3 with TRBJ2-3; 7 nucleotides agree with TRBD2. The germline gives CDR1 SGHTA, CDR2 FQGTGA. The CDR3 is made up of 14 amino acids. J gave up 5 bases and V 3 bases, and 5 bases lay outside the gene matches. The CDR3: CASSLMGGIDTQYF. DNA of the CDR3: TGTGCCAGCAGCTTGATGGGAGGGATAGATACGCAGTATTTT.

The chain combines TRBV2 with TRBJ2-7, with D possibly TRBD2 on 7 matching bases. V dropped 6 bases and J dropped 6 bases, with 21 bases sitting between them. The CDR3 has 15 amino acids. Germline CDR1 and CDR2: SNHLY and FYNNEI. The CDR3: CASSGGMGGYSEQYF. In DNA, the CDR3 is TGTGCCAGCAGCGGGGGGATGGGGGGCTACAGCGAGCAGTACTTC. The full variable domain, with the rest looked up from reference TRBV2 and TRBJ2-7, is EPEVTQTPSHQVTQMGQEVILRCVPISNHLYFYWYRQILGQKVEFLVSFYNNEISEKSEIFDDQFSVERPDGSNFTLKIRSTKLEDSAMYFCASSGGMGGYSEQYFGPGTRLTVT.

This sequence joins TRBV28 and TRBJ2-5, with a tentative D call TRBD1 (5 bases). Trimming cost V 2 bases and J 6 bases, with 16 bases left between them. The CDR3 is made up of 15 amino acids. CDR1 MDHEN and CDR2 SYDVKM come from the germline V gene. The CDR3 is CASSLQGGIWKTQYF. The CDR3, as DNA: TGTGCCAGCAGTTTACAGGGCGGTATTTGGAAGACCCAGTACTTC. Full variable domain (outside the CDR3, taken from reference TRBV28 and TRBJ2-5): DVKVTQSSRYLVKRTGEKVFLECVQDMDHENMFWYRQDPGLGLRLIYFSYDVKMKEKGDIPEGYSVSREKKERFSLILESASTNQTSMYLCASSLQGGIWKTQYFGPGTRLLVL.

In this sample, this clone turned up many times. The chain carries TRBV5-6 and TRBJ2-1; TRBD1 might be the D (6 bases). V lost 0 bases, J lost 15 bases, and 13 bases lay in between. CDR1 and CDR2 from the germline V gene are SGHDT and YYEEEE. The CDR3 totals 12 residues. The CDR3 coding sequence is TGTGCCAGCAGCTTGGTACAGGGAGTAATGTTCTTC. This gives the protein CASSLVQGVMFF.

To note about this clone: Additional DNA sequences in this sample encode the identical CDR3. The chain carries TRBV5-4 and TRBJ1-4; the D gene is possibly TRBD1 (6 bases). The CDR3 is 14 amino acids. The V gene's germline CDR1 is SGHNT and CDR2 YYREEE (reference sequence). V was pared by 3 bases and J by 8 bases, with 14 bases between. The CDR3 sequence is CASSSTGTREKLFF. DNA of the CDR3: TGTGCCAGCAGCTCCACAGGGACAAGGGAAAAACTGTTTTTT.

This clone was observed a few times. This chain links TRBV10-3 with TRBJ2-3; the match to TRBD2 covers 8 bases. The CDR3 sequence is 16 residues long. The germline CDR1 and CDR2 sequences are ENHRY and SYGVKD. V trimming: 2 bases; J trimming: 1 base; junction bases outside the gene matches: 5. The DNA for the CDR3 is TGTGCCATCAGTGAGGCCATACTAGCGGGCACAGATACGCAGTATTTT. It translates to CAISEAILAGTDTQYF.

The chain uses TRBV7-2 and TRBJ2-5; 15 bases are a match to TRBD2. The CDR3 contains 16 residues. Per the germline V gene, CDR1 is SGHTA and CDR2 is FQGNSA. Trimming cost V 5 bases and J 2 bases; bases outside gene matches: 3. CDR3 sequence (DNA): TGTGCCAGCAGCCTTGGACTAGCGGGGGGGCAAGAGACCCAGTACTTC. Its translation: CASSLGLAGGQETQYF.

V usage is TRBV4-3 and J usage is TRBJ2-1; D possibly corresponds to TRBD2 (6 bases). Between the trimmed V and J ends, which lost 4 bases and 3 bases, there was a span of 13 bases. The CDR3 totals 15 residues. Germline lookup yields CDR1 LGHNA and CDR2 YSLEER. In nucleotides, the CDR3 is TGCGCCAGCAGCCCCCGTCGGGGGATCTACAATGAGCAGTTCTTC. It encodes CASSPRRGIYNEQFF.

The chain combines TRBV5-1 with TRBJ2-5; the match to TRBD1 covers 9 bases. The CDR3 runs 14 residues. J was trimmed by 2 bases and V by 3 bases; bases with no gene match: 2. The germline CDR1 and CDR2 sequences are SGHRS and YFSETQ. The CDR3 DNA follows: TGCGCCAGCAGCTCGGGGACAGGGCAAGAGACCCAGTACTTC. As protein: CASSSGTGQETQYF.

This chain uses TRBV27 with TRBJ1-2, with a weak D call TRBD1 (5 bases). Deletions cut 5 bases from V and 8 bases from J, with 15 bases between. From germline, CDR1 is MNHEY and CDR2 SMNVEV (reference sequence). This CDR3 has 13 amino acids. CDR3 sequence reads: CASSTGYLRGYTF. The CDR3 DNA follows: TGTGCCAGCAGTACAGGATATTTAAGGGGCTACACCTTC.

The V and J genes are TRBV5-4 and TRBJ2-5, with 9 nucleotides matching TRBD1. Germline V gene sequence: CDR1 SGHNT, CDR2 YYREEE (reference sequence). This CDR3 has 14 amino acids. V shed 2 bases, J shed 5 bases, and the junction held 4 bases outside the gene matches. The CDR3 region is CASSLQGAGETQYF. For the CDR3, the DNA is TGTGCCAGCAGCTTACAGGGGGCTGGGGAGACCCAGTACTTC. The full variable domain, completed using reference TRBV5-4 and TRBJ2-5, is ETGVTQSPTHLIKTRGQQVTLRCSSQSGHNTVSWYQQALGQGPQFIFQYYREEENGRGNFPPRFSGLQFPNYSSELNVNALELDDSALYLCASSLQGAGETQYFGPGTRLLVL.

J is TRBJ2-1 and V is TRBV7-8, with 9 nucleotides matching TRBD2. V gave up 1 base and J gave up 7 bases; unmatched junction bases: 8. Looked up from germline, CDR1 is SGHVS and CDR2 is FQNEAQ. The CDR3 is 16 residues long. CDR3 residues: CASSLGRGRGSNEQFF. DNA of the CDR3: TGTGCCAGCAGCTTAGGCCGCGGGAGGGGCTCTAATGAGCAGTTCTTC.

The rearrangement links TRBV5-1 to TRBJ1-6; 9 bases map to TRBD1. Losses at the gene ends were 4 bases for V and 10 bases for J; bases not matched to a gene: 6. From germline, CDR1 is SGHRS and CDR2 YFSETQ. This CDR3 region has 14 residues. This CDR3 reads CASSPGTGKSPLHF. In DNA, the CDR3 is TGCGCCAGCAGCCCCGGGACAGGGAAATCACCCCTCCACTTT.

The rearrangement uses TRBV25-1 and TRBJ2-1, with D possibly matching TRBD2 (5 bases). V was trimmed by 6 bases and J by 0 bases, leaving 15 bases between them. Germline loops: CDR1 MGHDK, CDR2 SYGVNS. This CDR3 comprises 16 residues. CDR3 protein: CASSPPRSGSYNEQFF. In nucleotides, the CDR3 is TGTGCCAGCAGCCCCCCCCGGAGCGGCTCCTACAATGAGCAGTTCTTC.

This clone has just one count. The V gene is TRBV5-1, the J gene TRBJ2-7; a possible D gene is TRBD1 (6 bases). Trimming removed 0 bases from V and 5 bases from J, with 12 bases in between. Germline V gene lookup returns CDR1 SGHRS and CDR2 YFSETQ. The CDR3 has 14 residues. The CDR3 loop reads CASSLGSGVNEQYF. The CDR3 region has the DNA TGCGCCAGCAGCTTGGGATCAGGGGTGAACGAGCAGTACTTC.

The genes are TRBV5-1 and TRBJ2-7; the match to TRBD2 covers 7 bases. Germline V CDR1 and CDR2: SGHRS, YFSETQ. CDR3 length equals 16 residues. V lost 4 bases, J lost 1 base, and 11 bases stayed unmatched. CDR3 nucleotides: TGCGCCAGCAGCCCCAGAGTGAGCGGGGCTTCCTACGAGCAGTACTTC. As protein: CASSPRVSGASYEQYF.

The chain carries TRBV6-6 and TRBJ1-1; D not resolved. The CDR3 has 11 residues. Germline V CDR1 and CDR2: MNHNY, SVGAGI (reference sequence). Deletions cut 3 bases from V and 5 bases from J, with 4 bases between. The CDR3 is CASSYLTEAFF. CDR3 DNA: TGTGCCAGCAGTTATCTGACTGAAGCTTTCTTT.

V is TRBV15 and J is TRBJ2-2, with 10 positions matching TRBD1. The ends lost 11 bases at V and 5 bases at J; junction bases unmatched: 5. Germline loops: CDR1 LNHNV, CDR2 YYDKDF (reference sequence). This CDR3 is built from 13 residues. The CDR3: CAALGQGTGELFF. DNA of the CDR3: TGTGCCGCGTTGGGACAGGGGACCGGGGAGCTGTTTTTT.

This clone showed up just once. V is TRBV7-8 and J is TRBJ1-6; the D is unclear. The V end lost 1 base, the J end lost 0 bases, and 7 bases lay between the germline ends. This CDR3 has 16 residues. Germline V gene lookup returns CDR1 SGHVS and CDR2 FQNEAQ. CDR3 amino acids: CASSLVGSSYNSPLHF. DNA of the CDR3: TGTGCCAGCAGCTTAGTGGGGAGCTCCTATAATTCACCCCTCCACTTT.

This clone was detected only a few times. This chain connects TRBV5-5 to TRBJ2-7, with 8 positions matching TRBD1. Germline CDR1 and CDR2: SGHKS and YYEKEE (reference sequence). The J segment lost 3 bases and the V segment lost 3 bases, leaving 8 bases of the junction unmatched. The CDR3 sequence is 15 residues long. CDR3 nucleotide sequence: TGTGCCAGCAGCTCCCTCCGGACAGGGATCTACGAGCAGTACTTC. It encodes CASSSLRTGIYEQYF.

This chain uses TRBV29-1 with TRBJ2-1; perhaps TRBD2 as D (6 bases). The CDR3 consists of 15 residues. In germline, CDR1 is SQVTM, CDR2 ANQGSEA. Trimming removed 1 base from V and 0 bases from J, with 10 bases in between. The CDR3 region is CSVEGDGSSYNEQFF. The CDR3 region has the DNA TGCAGCGTTGAAGGGGACGGGAGCTCCTACAATGAGCAGTTCTTC.

The gene calls are TRBV5-3 and TRBJ1-6, with D hard to call. TRBV5-3 has ORF status, its function being uncertain. The V and J ends lost 4 bases and 3 bases respectively, with 14 bases between them. The CDR3 length is 16 residues. CDR3 DNA: TGTGCCAGAAGCGTGTCGGCAGACTACTATAATTCACCCCTCCACTTT. Its protein product is CARSVSADYYNSPLHF.

The chain joins TRBV5-1 to TRBJ2-5; TRBD2 matches at 10 bases. The CDR3 spans 15 residues. Germline CDR1 SGHRS, CDR2 YFSETQ. The junction had 2 bases not matched to a gene; V was cut back by 1 base and J by 2 bases. The CDR3 is CASSLQGLAQETQYF. The CDR3 DNA sequence: TGCGCCAGCAGCTTGCAGGGACTAGCGCAAGAGACCCAGTACTTC.

J is TRBJ2-1 and V is TRBV9; 9 nucleotides line up with TRBD1. Germline V gene sequence: CDR1 SGDLS, CDR2 YYNGEE. The V and J ends lost 6 bases and 6 bases, in that order; junction bases with no gene match: 7. This CDR3 comprises 14 residues. The CDR3 bases are TGTGCCAGCACCCCGGGACAGGGCATCAATGAGCAGTTCTTC. As protein: CASTPGQGINEQFF.

This clone was recorded only once. V gene TRBV2 combines with J gene TRBJ2-5; D perhaps matches TRBD1 (5 bases). The ends were cut back, 7 bases at V and 4 bases at J, with 13 bases in the middle. This CDR3 is built from 13 residues. Germline CDR1 reads SNHLY; CDR2 reads FYNNEI. CDR3 in amino acids: CASTMTALETQYF. The CDR3, as DNA: TGTGCCAGCACCATGACAGCCCTAGAGACCCAGTACTTC.

V usage is TRBV28 and J usage is TRBJ2-3, with D uncertain. Germline lookup yields CDR1 MDHEN and CDR2 SYDVKM. The CDR3 has 12 amino acids. V was shortened by 9 bases and J by 5 bases, with 12 bases between the two germline ends. The CDR3 loop is CASGTTGDTQYF. As DNA, the CDR3 is TGTGCCAGTGGAACTACCGGAGATACGCAGTATTTT.

V gene TRBV2 combines with J gene TRBJ1-1; D might be TRBD1 (6 bases). Germline V lookup: CDR1 SNHLY, CDR2 FYNNEI. Trimming cost V 3 bases and J 0 bases, with 14 bases left between them. The CDR3 contains 16 residues. The CDR3 nucleotides are TGTGCCAGCAGTGAGGGTAAAGGACAGATGAACACTGAAGCTTTCTTT. This codes for CASSEGKGQMNTEAFF.